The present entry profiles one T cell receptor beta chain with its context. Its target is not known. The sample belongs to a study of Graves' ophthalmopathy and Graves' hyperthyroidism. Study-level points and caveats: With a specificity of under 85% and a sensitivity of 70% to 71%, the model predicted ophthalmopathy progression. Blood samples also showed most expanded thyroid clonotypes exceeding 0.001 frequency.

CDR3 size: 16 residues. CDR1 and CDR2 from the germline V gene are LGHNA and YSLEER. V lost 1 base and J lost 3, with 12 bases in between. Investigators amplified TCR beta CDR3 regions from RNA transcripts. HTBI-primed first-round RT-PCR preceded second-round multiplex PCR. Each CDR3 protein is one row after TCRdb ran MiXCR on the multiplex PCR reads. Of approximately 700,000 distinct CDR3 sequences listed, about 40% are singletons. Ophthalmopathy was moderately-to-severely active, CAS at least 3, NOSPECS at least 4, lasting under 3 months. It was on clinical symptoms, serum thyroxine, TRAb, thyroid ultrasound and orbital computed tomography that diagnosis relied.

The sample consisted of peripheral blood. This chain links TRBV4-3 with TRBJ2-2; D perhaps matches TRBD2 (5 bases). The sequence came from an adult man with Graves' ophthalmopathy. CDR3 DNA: TGCGCCAGCAGCCAAGTTCCCCTAGCATACACCGGGGAGCTGTTTTTT. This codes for CASSQVPLAYTGELFF.